The 10 T cell receptor beta chains below come from one sample, sequenced in a study of regulatory T cells in long-lasting Graves disease. Arm-PCR with iRepertoire HTBI primers amplified the CDR3 regions for these TCR beta libraries. TCRdb itself ran the multiplex PCR reads through MiXCR, one entry per CDR3 protein. The sample yields fewer than 550,000 distinct CDR3 sequences, roughly a fifth seen once. This sample's time point: persistent/refractory GD, antithyroid drugs over 5 years with positive TRAb. Following extraction of RNA from PBMCs, that RNA was used to make the TCR library. Sequenced material: peripheral blood mononuclear cells (PBMCs), taken when the disease was refractory, from a patient treated with antithyroid drugs. Receptors originate from a female donor with Graves disease.

On this clonotype itself: A far bigger clonotype differs at one base, so this is likely a read error. The chain is built from TRBV12-3 or TRBV12-4 and TRBJ2-5; D possibly matches TRBD1 or TRBD2 (6 bases each). CDR3 length equals 13 residues. CDR3 residues: CASSSQGGETRYF. Here the CDR3 DNA reads TGTGCCAGCAGCTCACAGGGAGGAGAGACCCGGTACTTC.

This clonotype has only a few counts. CDR3 in amino acids: CASSESSGPQHF. Here the CDR3 DNA reads TGTGCCAGCAGTGAATCCTCAGGGCCCCAGCATTTT. The rearrangement uses TRBV25-1 and TRBJ1-5; D gene ambiguous. Germline CDR1 MGHDK, CDR2 SYGVNS. The germline V and J ends were trimmed by 1 base and 9 bases, with 7 bases remaining between them. CDR3 length: 12 amino acids.

The J gene is TRBJ2-3, the V gene TRBV12-3 or TRBV12-4, with TRBD2 matching 15 bases. The CDR3 sequence is 17 residues long. Trimming took 1 base from V and 4 from J; bases not matched to a gene: 3. CDR3 residues: CASSLEGLAGGADTQYF. The CDR3 coding sequence is TGTGCCAGCAGTTTAGAGGGACTAGCGGGAGGTGCAGATACGCAGTATTTT.

In its sample, this clonotype was seen many times. V is TRBV28 and J is TRBJ1-1, with 7 bases fitting TRBD1. V was clipped by 4 bases and J by 1 base; unmatched bases: 3. The CDR3 totals 14 residues. Germline CDR1 and CDR2: MDHEN and SYDVKM. The CDR3 loop is CASSSDRENTEAFF. In DNA, the CDR3 is TGTGCCAGCAGTTCCGACAGGGAGAACACTGAAGCTTTCTTT.

This clonotype was seen many times. The chain has TRBV28 and TRBJ1-2; 7 bases are shared with TRBD1. The CDR3 contains 14 residues. V lost 4 bases to trimming and J lost 3 bases; unmatched junction nucleotides: 5. The germline CDR1 and CDR2 sequences are MDHEN and SYDVKM. The CDR3 sequence is CASSSDRPDYGYTF. CDR3 bases: TGTGCCAGCAGTTCGGACAGGCCGGACTATGGCTACACCTTC.

This clonotype was picked up many times. The genes are TRBV3-1 and TRBJ2-7, with no clear D. Trimming took 0 bases from V and 0 from J, leaving 6 bases between them. Germline V gene sequence: CDR1 LGHDT, CDR2 YNNKEL (reference sequence). The CDR3 is made up of 14 amino acids. For the CDR3, the DNA is TGTGCCAGCAGCCAAGAGGGCAGCTCCTACGAGCAGTACTTC. This encodes CASSQEGSSYEQYF.

This clonotype was recorded a few times. V is TRBV29-1 and J is TRBJ1-2; no clear D gene. Trimming removed 0 bases from V and 5 bases from J, with 10 bases in between. Germline CDR1 reads SQVTM; CDR2 reads ANQGSEA. The CDR3 loop spans 13 amino acids. The CDR3 spells CSVEDSSTYGYTF. The CDR3 DNA sequence: TGCAGCGTTGAAGATTCGAGCACTTATGGCTACACCTTC.

The CDR3 nucleotides are TGTGCCAGCAGTCCCCGGGAGGAAGCCGACACCGGGGAGCTGTTTTTT. This encodes CASSPREEADTGELFF. The V call is TRBV28, the J call TRBJ2-2; TRBD2 agrees at 7 bases. Germline assignment: CDR1 MDHEN and CDR2 SYDVKM. The ends lost 5 bases at V and 3 bases at J; junction bases unmatched: 9. CDR3 length: 16 amino acids.

A few counts support this clonotype. The gene calls are TRBV29-1 and TRBJ2-3, with 10 bases matching TRBD1. Trimming took 3 bases from V and 0 from J; bases not matched to a gene: 15. The CDR3 sequence is 19 residues long. Germline-derived CDR1 and CDR2 are SQVTM and ANQGSEA. The CDR3 reads CSVDARDRGASASTDTQYF. DNA for the CDR3: TGCAGCGTTGATGCCCGGGACAGGGGCGCAAGTGCTAGCACAGATACGCAGTATTTT.

The chain couples TRBV12-3 or TRBV12-4 to TRBJ2-1; D unclear. V dropped 4 bases and J dropped 9 bases, with 22 bases sitting between them. The length of the CDR3 is 16 residues. The CDR3 loop reads CASSSLSSPLRAEQFF. The CDR3 bases are TGTGCCAGCAGTTCACTAAGCTCACCCCTTCGGGCTGAGCAGTTCTTC.